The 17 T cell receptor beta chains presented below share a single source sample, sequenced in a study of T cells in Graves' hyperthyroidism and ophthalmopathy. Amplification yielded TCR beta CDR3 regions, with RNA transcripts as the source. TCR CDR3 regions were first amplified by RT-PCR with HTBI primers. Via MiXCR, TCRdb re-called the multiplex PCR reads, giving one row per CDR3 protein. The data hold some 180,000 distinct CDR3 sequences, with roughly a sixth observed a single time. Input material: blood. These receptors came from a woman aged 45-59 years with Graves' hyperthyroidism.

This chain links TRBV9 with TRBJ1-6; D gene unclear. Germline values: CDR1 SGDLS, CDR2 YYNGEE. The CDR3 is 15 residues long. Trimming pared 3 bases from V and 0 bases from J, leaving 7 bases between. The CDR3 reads CASSDGTSYNSPLHF. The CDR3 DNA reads TGTGCCAGCAGCGACGGAACCTCCTATAATTCACCCCTCCACTTT.

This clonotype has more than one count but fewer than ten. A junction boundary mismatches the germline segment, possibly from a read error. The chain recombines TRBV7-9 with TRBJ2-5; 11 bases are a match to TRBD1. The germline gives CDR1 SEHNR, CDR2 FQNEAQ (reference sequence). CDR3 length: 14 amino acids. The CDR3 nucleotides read TGTGTCAGCAGCGGACAGGGGGCTGGAGAGACCCAGTACTTC. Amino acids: CVSSGQGAGETQYF.

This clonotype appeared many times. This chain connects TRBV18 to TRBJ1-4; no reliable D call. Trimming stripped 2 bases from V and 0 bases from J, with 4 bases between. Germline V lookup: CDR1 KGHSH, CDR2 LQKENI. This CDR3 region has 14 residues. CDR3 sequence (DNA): TGTGCCAGCTCACCAGGGGCAACTAATGAAAAACTGTTTTTT. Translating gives CASSPGATNEKLFF.

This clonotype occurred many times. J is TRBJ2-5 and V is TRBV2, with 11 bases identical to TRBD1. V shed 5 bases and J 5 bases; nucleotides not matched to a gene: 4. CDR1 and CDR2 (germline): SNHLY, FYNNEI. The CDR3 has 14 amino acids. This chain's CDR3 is CASSRDRGLETQYF. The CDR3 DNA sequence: TGTGCCAGCAGTCGGGACAGGGGGTTGGAGACCCAGTACTTC.

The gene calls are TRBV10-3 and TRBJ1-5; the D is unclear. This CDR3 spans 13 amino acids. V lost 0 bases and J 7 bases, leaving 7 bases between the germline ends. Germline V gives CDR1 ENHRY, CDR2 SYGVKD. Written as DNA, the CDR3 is TGTGCCATCAGTGAGTCGGAGGTGCAGCCCCAGCATTTT. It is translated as CAISESEVQPQHF.

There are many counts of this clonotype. The CDR3 here is CASMRGSYEQYF. The CDR3 bases are TGTGCCAGCATGAGGGGTTCCTACGAGCAGTACTTC. J is TRBJ2-7 and V is TRBV28; D is tentatively TRBD1 or TRBD2 (5 bases each). There are 12 residues in the CDR3. From germline, CDR1 is MDHEN and CDR2 SYDVKM. V lost 7 bases and J lost 1, with 8 bases in between.

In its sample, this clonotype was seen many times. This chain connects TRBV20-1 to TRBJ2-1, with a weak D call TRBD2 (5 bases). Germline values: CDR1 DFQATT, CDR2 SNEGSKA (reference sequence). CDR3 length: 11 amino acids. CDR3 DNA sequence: TGCAGCTACCATAGAGATCTTGGAGGGTTCTTC. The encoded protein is CSYHRDLGGFF.

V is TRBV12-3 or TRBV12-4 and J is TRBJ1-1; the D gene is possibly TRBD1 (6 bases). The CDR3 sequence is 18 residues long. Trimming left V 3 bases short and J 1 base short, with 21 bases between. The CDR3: CASSFKGGGGVSNTEAFF. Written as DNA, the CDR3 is TGTGCCAGCAGTTTTAAAGGGGGAGGGGGGGTATCGAACACTGAAGCTTTCTTT.

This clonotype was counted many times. The CDR3, as DNA: TGTGCCAGCAGCTTAGGGGGACCTACCAATGAGCAGTTCTTC. Its protein is CASSLGGPTNEQFF. This chain uses TRBV7-2 with TRBJ2-1; TRBD1 or TRBD2 may be the D gene (5 bases each). Per the germline V gene, CDR1 is SGHTA and CDR2 is FQGNSA. Trimming removed 1 base from V and 6 bases from J, with 10 bases in between. The CDR3 consists of 14 residues.

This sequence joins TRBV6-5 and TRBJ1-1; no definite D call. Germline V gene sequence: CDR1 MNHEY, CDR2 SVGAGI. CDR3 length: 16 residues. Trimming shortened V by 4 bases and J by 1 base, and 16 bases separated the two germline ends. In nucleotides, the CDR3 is TGTGCCAGCAGTTCGATCGTACAACTCCCGAACACTGAAGCTTTCTTT. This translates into CASSSIVQLPNTEAFF.

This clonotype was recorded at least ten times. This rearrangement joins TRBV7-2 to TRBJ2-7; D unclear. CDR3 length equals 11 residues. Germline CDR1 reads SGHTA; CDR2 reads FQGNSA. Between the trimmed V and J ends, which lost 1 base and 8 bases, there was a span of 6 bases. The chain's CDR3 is CASSLGGKQYF. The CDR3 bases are TGTGCCAGCAGCTTAGGGGGAAAGCAGTACTTC.

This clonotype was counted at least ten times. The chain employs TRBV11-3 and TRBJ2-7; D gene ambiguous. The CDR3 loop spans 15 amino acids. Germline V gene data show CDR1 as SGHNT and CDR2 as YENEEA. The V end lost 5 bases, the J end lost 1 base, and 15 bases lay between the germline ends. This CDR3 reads CASSPALWASYEQYF. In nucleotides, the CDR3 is TGTGCCAGCAGCCCAGCCCTGTGGGCTTCCTACGAGCAGTACTTC.

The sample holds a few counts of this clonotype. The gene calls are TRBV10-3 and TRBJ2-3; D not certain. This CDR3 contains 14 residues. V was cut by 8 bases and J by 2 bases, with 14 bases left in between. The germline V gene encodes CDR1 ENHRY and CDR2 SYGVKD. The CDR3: CAIAPKGPTDTQYF. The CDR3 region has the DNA TGTGCCATCGCCCCTAAGGGCCCCACAGATACGCAGTATTTT.

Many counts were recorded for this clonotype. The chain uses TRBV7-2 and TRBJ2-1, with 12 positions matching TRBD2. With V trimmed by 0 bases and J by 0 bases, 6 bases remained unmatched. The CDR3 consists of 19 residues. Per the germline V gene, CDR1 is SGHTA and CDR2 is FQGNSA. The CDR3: CASSLAGTSGFGSYNEQFF. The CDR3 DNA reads TGTGCCAGCAGCTTAGCCGGGACTAGCGGGTTTGGCTCCTACAATGAGCAGTTCTTC.

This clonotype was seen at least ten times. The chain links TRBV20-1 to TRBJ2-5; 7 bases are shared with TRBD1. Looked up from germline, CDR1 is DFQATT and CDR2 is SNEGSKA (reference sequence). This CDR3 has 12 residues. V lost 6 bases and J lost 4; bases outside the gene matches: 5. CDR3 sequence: CSAHRGGETQYF. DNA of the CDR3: TGCAGTGCGCACAGGGGTGGAGAGACCCAGTACTTC.

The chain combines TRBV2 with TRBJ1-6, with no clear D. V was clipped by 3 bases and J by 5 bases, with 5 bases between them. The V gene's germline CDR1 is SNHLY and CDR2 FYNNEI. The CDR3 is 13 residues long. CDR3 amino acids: CASSDRNNSPLHF. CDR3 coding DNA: TGTGCCAGCAGTGATCGGAATAATTCACCCCTCCACTTT.

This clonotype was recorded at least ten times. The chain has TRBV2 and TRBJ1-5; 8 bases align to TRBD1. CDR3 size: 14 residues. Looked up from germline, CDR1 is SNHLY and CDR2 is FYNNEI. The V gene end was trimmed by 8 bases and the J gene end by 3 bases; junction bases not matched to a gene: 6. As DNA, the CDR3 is TGTGCCAGCCGGACAGGGCCTACCAATCAGCCCCAGCATTTT. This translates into CASRTGPTNQPQHF.